Listed here are 9 T cell receptor beta chains from one sample, sequenced in a study of T cells in Graves' hyperthyroidism and ophthalmopathy. From RNA transcripts, TCR beta CDR3 regions were amplified. First-round RT-PCR with HTBI primers amplified the TCR CDR3 region. TCRdb fed the multiplex PCR reads into MiXCR, producing one record per CDR3 protein. The repertoire includes around 250,000 distinct CDR3 sequences, almost 25% of them detected once, and about a third sits in the top ten. The source material was blood. The origin of the receptors is a woman aged 40 to 50 with Graves' ophthalmopathy.

The rearrangement uses TRBV6-1 and TRBJ2-7; D call uncertain. The germline V gene has CDR1 MNHNS and CDR2 SASEGT. With 2 bases removed from V and 7 bases from J, the gap between germline ends came to 9 bases. The CDR3 is made up of 12 amino acids. This chain's CDR3 is CASSEWTREQYF. The CDR3 bases are TGTGCCAGCAGTGAATGGACGAGGGAGCAGTACTTC.

This clonotype has ten or more counts. This rearrangement joins TRBV28 to TRBJ2-2, with 7 positions matching TRBD1. V gave up 5 bases and J gave up 6 bases; unmatched junction bases: 9. This CDR3 is 15 amino acids long. CDR1 and CDR2 from the germline V gene are MDHEN and SYDVKM. The CDR3 DNA reads TGTGCCAGCAGTCCGGGGACAGTTTCGTCCGGGGAGCTGTTTTTT. Translating gives CASSPGTVSSGELFF.

This clonotype was observed many times. This chain connects TRBV15 to TRBJ1-1; D is perhaps TRBD1 (6 bases). The CDR3 covers 14 residues. The germline gives CDR1 LNHNV, CDR2 YYDKDF (reference sequence). V gave up 3 bases and J gave up 0 bases, with 8 bases separating them. The CDR3 loop reads CATSRDRVNTEAFF. The CDR3 DNA is TGTGCCACCAGCAGGGACAGAGTGAACACTGAAGCTTTCTTT.

This clonotype was found many times. The V gene is TRBV3-1, the J gene TRBJ2-7; D not resolved. The ends were cut back, 0 bases at V and 2 bases at J, with 11 bases in the middle. CDR1 is LGHDT, CDR2 YNNKEL, per germline (reference sequence). CDR3 length equals 15 residues. The CDR3 loop reads CASSQDLTGPYEQYF. The CDR3 DNA follows: TGTGCCAGCAGCCAAGATTTAACCGGCCCCTACGAGCAGTACTTC.

The gene calls are TRBV10-3 and TRBJ1-1, with no clear D. Germline CDR1 reads ENHRY; CDR2 reads SYGVKD. V was cut by 7 bases and J by 5 bases, with 23 bases left in between. The CDR3 sequence is 16 residues long. The CDR3 region is CAITRGSGSGPTEAFF. CDR3 in DNA: TGTGCCATCACCAGAGGTAGCGGCTCTGGACCGACTGAAGCTTTCTTT.

Ten or more counts support this clonotype. The chain links TRBV27 to TRBJ2-6; D is undetermined. The V gene lost 2 bases and the J gene lost 0 bases, with 11 bases spanning the gap. This CDR3 comprises 17 residues. The V gene's germline CDR1 is MNHEY and CDR2 SMNVEV (reference sequence). The CDR3 is CASSLRAGYSGANVLTF. The CDR3 DNA reads TGTGCCAGCAGTTTACGGGCAGGATACTCTGGGGCCAACGTCCTGACTTTC.

This chain joins TRBV30 and TRBJ2-2; either TRBD1 or TRBD2 may supply D (5 bases each). Trimming removed 0 bases from V and 4 bases from J, with 12 bases in between. The germline V gene encodes CDR1 GTSNPN and CDR2 SVGIG (reference sequence). CDR3 length: 15 amino acids. The CDR3 sequence is CAWSVVREFTGELFF. CDR3 DNA sequence: TGTGCCTGGAGTGTAGTCAGGGAGTTCACCGGGGAGCTGTTTTTT. The full variable domain, its missing parts supplied by reference TRBV30 and TRBJ2-2, is SQTIHQWPATLVQPVGSPLSLECTVEGTSNPNLYWYRQAAGRGLQLLFYSVGIGQISSEVPQNLSASRPQDRQFILSSKKLLLSDSGFYLCAWSVVREFTGELFFGEGSRLTVL.

This clonotype was recorded at least ten times. The chain recombines TRBV6-2 or TRBV6-3 with TRBJ1-5; the D gene is possibly TRBD1 (6 bases). Germline CDR1 is MNHEY and CDR2 is SVGEGT. The CDR3 is 19 residues long. Trimming took off 0 bases at V and 2 bases at J, with 20 bases between the two ends. The CDR3 DNA sequence: TGTGCCAGCAGTTACTCGACTGACAGGTATATCGCGGGCAATCAGCCCCAGCATTTT. Protein: CASSYSTDRYIAGNQPQHF.

This clonotype was counted a few times. Given a much more abundant clone one base away, this may be a read error. The chain is built from TRBV20-1 and TRBJ2-7; weak D call: TRBD2 (6 bases). The germline gives CDR1 DFQATT, CDR2 SNEGSKA (reference sequence). The CDR3 extends over 15 amino acids. The CDR3 region is CTARGPGTVLEEQYF. In DNA, the CDR3 is TGCACTGCTAGAGGACCCGGGACTGTGCTGGAAGAGCAGTACTTC.